Each of the 18 T cell receptor beta chains below was sequenced from the same sample in a study of T cells in Graves' hyperthyroidism and ophthalmopathy. Regions amplified from RNA transcripts were the TCR beta CDR3 regions. First-round RT-PCR of the TCR CDR3 relied on the HTBI primer set. TCRdb reprocessed the multiplex PCR reads via MiXCR and lists one record per CDR3 protein. Of fewer than 450,000 distinct CDR3 sequences listed, 11% to 15% were seen once; the top ten hold 25% to 30%. The sample taken for sequencing was blood. These receptors were collected from a man over 45 with Graves' ophthalmopathy.

This chain joins TRBV5-8 and TRBJ2-2; no definite D call. V was trimmed by 6 bases and J by 9 bases, leaving 21 bases between them. The CDR3 contains 15 residues. In germline, CDR1 is SGHTS, CDR2 YDEGEE. CDR3 amino acids: CASTMRGTSSRELFF. The CDR3 nucleotides read TGTGCCAGCACCATGCGTGGAACCTCCAGCAGGGAGCTGTTTTTT.

V and J are TRBV12-3 or TRBV12-4 and TRBJ2-6, with 12 positions matching TRBD1. The V and J ends lost 2 bases and 0 bases, in that order; junction bases with no gene match: 8. There are 20 residues in the CDR3. DNA for the CDR3: TGTGCCAGCAGTTTAACCTGGGACAGGGGGCGGCCCTCTGGGGCCAACGTCCTGACTTTC. This encodes CASSLTWDRGRPSGANVLTF.

This clonotype was seen a handful of times. The gene calls are TRBV2 and TRBJ2-7; 12 bases are shared with TRBD1. CDR3 length: 14 residues. The V and J ends lost 10 bases and 6 bases, in that order; junction bases with no gene match: 10. Germline values: CDR1 SNHLY, CDR2 FYNNEI. CDR3 amino acids: CATLGGDRGREQYF. The DNA of the CDR3 is TGTGCCACCCTTGGGGGGGACAGGGGGCGCGAGCAGTACTTC.

This clonotype was picked up a small number of times. The chain combines TRBV19 with TRBJ2-7; D is tentatively TRBD1 or TRBD2 (5 bases each). Germline lookup yields CDR1 LNHDA and CDR2 SQIVND (reference sequence). The CDR3 contains 16 residues. The V gene lost 4 bases and the J gene lost 0 bases, with 16 bases spanning the gap. The CDR3 region has the DNA TGTGCCAGTAGTAGGCCCGGGACGAGGAGCTCCTACGAGCAGTACTTC. Translated, it gives CASSRPGTRSSYEQYF.

The table lists this clonotype with a few counts. The V and J genes are TRBV29-1 and TRBJ2-1; 9 nucleotides line up with TRBD2. The CDR3 totals 15 residues. Germline loops: CDR1 SQVTM, CDR2 ANQGSEA. The V segment lost 6 bases and the J segment 10 bases; nucleotides outside the gene matches: 16. The CDR3 is CSVPDPGLALGEQFF. CDR3 sequence (DNA): TGCAGCGTACCTGATCCGGGACTAGCCCTAGGAGAGCAGTTCTTC.

This sequence joins TRBV5-4 and TRBJ2-1; D may correspond to TRBD1 or TRBD2 (5 bases each). The CDR3 covers 13 residues. Trimming removed 0 bases from V and 10 bases from J, with 11 bases in between. Germline assignment: CDR1 SGHNT and CDR2 YYREEE (reference sequence). DNA for the CDR3: TGTGCCAGCAGCTTGGCCCGGGGACGGGAGCAGTTCTTC. Translation gives CASSLARGREQFF.

This clonotype was seen many times. The V call is TRBV27, the J call TRBJ2-7; 9 bases are shared with TRBD1. Germline CDR1 MNHEY, CDR2 SMNVEV (reference sequence). Trimming at V came to 5 bases and at J to 6 bases, leaving 8 bases not matched to a gene. The CDR3 has 14 residues. CDR3 protein: CASSVNRGQSEQYF. Written as DNA, the CDR3 is TGTGCCAGCAGTGTAAACAGGGGGCAGAGCGAGCAGTACTTC.

Many counts were recorded for this clonotype. The chain carries TRBV20-1 and TRBJ2-5; D uncertain. Trimming stripped 0 bases from V and 0 bases from J, with 14 bases between. Germline CDR1 and CDR2: DFQATT and SNEGSKA (reference sequence). The CDR3 covers 16 residues. CDR3 sequence reads: CSARDPPTVYQETQYF. In nucleotides, the CDR3 is TGCAGTGCTAGAGATCCCCCAACCGTATACCAAGAGACCCAGTACTTC.

This clonotype has ten or more counts. V usage is TRBV5-1 and J usage is TRBJ2-3; 10 nucleotides match TRBD2. Germline CDR1 is SGHRS and CDR2 is YFSETQ. V lost 4 bases, J lost 0 bases, and 5 bases stayed unmatched. The CDR3 is 16 amino acids. CDR3 sequence: CASSTGLAASTDTQYF. CDR3 DNA: TGCGCCAGCAGCACCGGACTAGCGGCTAGCACAGATACGCAGTATTTT.

This clonotype was recorded a few times. The V and J genes are TRBV19 and TRBJ2-1; 10 nucleotides line up with TRBD2. CDR3 length: 20 amino acids. The V and J ends lost 7 bases and 4 bases, in that order; junction bases with no gene match: 22. Looked up from germline, CDR1 is LNHDA and CDR2 is SQIVND (reference sequence). The CDR3 spells CASMGKKKKSSGSGYNEQFF. The CDR3 DNA reads as TGTGCCAGTATGGGAAAAAAAAAGAAATCTAGCGGGAGCGGTTACAATGAGCAGTTCTTC.

This clonotype was seen at least ten times. The genes are TRBV11-2 and TRBJ1-2; D is uncertain. Germline CDR1 reads SGHAT; CDR2 reads FQNNGV. V was pared by 2 bases and J by 4 bases, with 8 bases between. The CDR3 covers 13 residues. CDR3 sequence: CASSLRTVYGYTF. DNA of the CDR3: TGTGCCAGCAGCTTAAGGACCGTCTATGGCTACACCTTC.

V is TRBV4-1 and J is TRBJ2-3, with a possible D match to TRBD2 (6 bases). Looked up from germline, CDR1 is MGHRA and CDR2 is YSYEKL. V lost 5 bases and J lost 1, with 16 bases in between. The CDR3 is 16 residues long. The CDR3 sequence is CASSKAGTRGTDTQYF. The CDR3 DNA sequence: TGCGCCAGCAGCAAAGCCGGGACTCGGGGCACAGATACGCAGTATTTT.

The table lists this clonotype with many counts. The chain is built from TRBV12-3 or TRBV12-4 and TRBJ2-1, with 10 bases matching TRBD1. The CDR3 length is 17 residues. The V segment lost 5 bases and the J segment 0 bases; nucleotides outside the gene matches: 7. The CDR3 sequence: CASSQGQGFSSYNEQFF. CDR3 DNA sequence: TGTGCCAGCAGTCAGGGACAGGGGTTCTCCTCCTACAATGAGCAGTTCTTC.

The rearrangement joins TRBV6-1 to TRBJ2-4; D may be TRBD2 (5 bases). The CDR3 has 17 amino acids. Between the trimmed V and J ends, which lost 6 bases and 0 bases, there was a span of 18 bases. Germline loops: CDR1 MNHNS, CDR2 SASEGT. CDR3 sequence reads: CASSAGRNRLAKNIQYF. In DNA, the CDR3 is TGTGCCAGCAGCGCGGGCCGAAACAGATTAGCCAAAAACATTCAGTACTTC.

Ten or more counts support this clonotype. The chain has TRBV3-1 and TRBJ2-3, with D perhaps matching TRBD1 (5 bases). CDR3 size: 16 residues. Germline-derived CDR1 and CDR2 are LGHDT and YNNKEL (reference sequence). V shed 0 bases and J shed 1 base, with 11 bases lying between them. CDR3 DNA: TGTGCCAGCAGCCAAGATATAGGCAGGGGCACAGATACGCAGTATTTT. The encoded protein is CASSQDIGRGTDTQYF.

This clonotype appeared many times. The rearrangement uses TRBV20-1 and TRBJ2-1, with 14 nucleotides matching TRBD2. V was pared by 7 bases and J by 4 bases, with 6 bases of the junction left unmatched. Germline values: CDR1 DFQATT, CDR2 SNEGSKA (reference sequence). The CDR3 runs 15 residues. CDR3 in amino acids: CSVIRTSGRYNEQFF. For the CDR3, the DNA is TGCAGTGTTATAAGGACTAGCGGGAGGTACAATGAGCAGTTCTTC.

This clonotype was detected only a few times. This chain links TRBV28 with TRBJ1-6; 7 bases line up with TRBD1. The J segment lost 7 bases and the V segment lost 4 bases, leaving 10 bases of the junction unmatched. This CDR3 contains 16 residues. CDR1 and CDR2 (germline): MDHEN, SYDVKM. CDR3 bases: TGTGCCAGCAGTTCCCCACATGGGACAGCCAATTCACCCCTCCACTTT. Protein: CASSSPHGTANSPLHF.

The chain recombines TRBV7-9 with TRBJ2-5, with 8 bases identical to TRBD2. Germline V lookup: CDR1 SEHNR, CDR2 FQNEAQ (reference sequence). The ends lost 3 bases at V and 5 bases at J; junction bases unmatched: 5. CDR3 length: 14 amino acids. The CDR3 protein is CASSFLAGRETQYF. The CDR3 nucleotides read TGTGCCAGCAGCTTTTTAGCGGGACGTGAGACCCAGTACTTC.